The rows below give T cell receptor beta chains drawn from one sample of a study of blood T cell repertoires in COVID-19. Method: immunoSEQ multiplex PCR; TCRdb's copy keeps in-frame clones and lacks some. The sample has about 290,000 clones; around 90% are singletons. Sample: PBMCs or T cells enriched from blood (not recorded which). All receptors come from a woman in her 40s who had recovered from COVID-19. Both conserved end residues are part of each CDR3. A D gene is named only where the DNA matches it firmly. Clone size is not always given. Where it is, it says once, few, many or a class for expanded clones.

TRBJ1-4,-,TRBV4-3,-,CATARGAGEKLFF,TGCGCCACCGCTCGGGGGGCTGGAGAAAAACTGTTTTTT
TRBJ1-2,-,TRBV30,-,CAWSAGVINYGYTF,TGTGCCTGGAGTGCGGGGGTTATTAACTATGGCTACACCTTC
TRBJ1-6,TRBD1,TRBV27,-,CASSSTARQGQGSPLHF,TGTGCCAGCAGTTCCACCGCTAGACAGGGGCAGGGATCACCCCTCCACTTT
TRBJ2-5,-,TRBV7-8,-,CASSRPPGGSTSQETQYF,TGTGCCAGCAGCCGACCACCCGGGGGTAGTACCTCCCAAGAGACCCAGTACTTC
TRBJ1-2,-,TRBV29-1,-,CSVDHSYGYTF,TGCAGCGTTGATCACAGCTATGGCTACACCTTC
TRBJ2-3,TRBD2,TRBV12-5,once,CASGLAGTSAGTDTQYF,TGTGCTAGTGGTTTGGCCGGGACTAGCGCGGGCACAGATACGCAGTATTTT
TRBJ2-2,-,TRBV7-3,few,CASSLTEGPGELFF,TGTGCCAGCAGCTTGACTGAGGGTCCCGGGGAGCTGTTTTTT
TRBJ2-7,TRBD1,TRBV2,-,CASSQLSGGMGEQYF,TGTGCCAGCAGTCAGCTGTCAGGGGGCATGGGCGAGCAGTACTTC
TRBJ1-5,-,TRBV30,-,CACTAGQGASPQHF,TGTGCCTGCACCGCGGGGCAGGGTGCGTCGCCCCAGCATTTT
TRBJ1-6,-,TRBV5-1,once,CASSLGQGNSPLHF,TGCGCCAGCAGCTTAGGCCAGGGAAATTCACCCCTCCACTTT
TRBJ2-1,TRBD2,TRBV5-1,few,CASRAGETYNEQFF,TGCGCCAGCAGGGCGGGGGAGACCTACAATGAGCAGTTCTTC
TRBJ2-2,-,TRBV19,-,CASSIDGGAATGELFF,TGTGCCAGTAGTATAGACGGAGGGGCCGCCACCGGGGAGCTGTTTTTT
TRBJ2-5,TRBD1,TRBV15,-,CATSKLPGQGQETQYF,TGTGCCACCAGCAAGCTACCGGGACAGGGGCAAGAGACCCAGTACTTC
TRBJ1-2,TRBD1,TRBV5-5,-,CASSIDRGNYGYTF,TGTGCCAGCAGCATAGACAGGGGTAACTATGGCTACACCTTC
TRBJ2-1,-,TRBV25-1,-,CASSEFGLVEQFF,TGTGCCAGCAGTGAATTCGGTCTAGTTGAGCAGTTCTTC
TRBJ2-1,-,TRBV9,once,CASSTHPQGKGNEQFF,TGTGCCAGCAGCACTCATCCACAGGGAAAAGGTAATGAGCAGTTCTTC
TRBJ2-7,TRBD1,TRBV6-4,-,CASSPTYGQAVRQYF,TGTGCCAGCAGCCCCACCTACGGACAGGCGGTACGGCAGTACTTC
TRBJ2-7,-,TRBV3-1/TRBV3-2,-,CASSQVGKGTGKIF,-
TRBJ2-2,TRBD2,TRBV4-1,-,CASSHGSGGRNTGELFF,TGCGCCAGCAGCCATGGTAGCGGGGGGCGGAACACCGGGGAGCTGTTTTTT
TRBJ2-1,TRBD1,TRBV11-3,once,CASSPDRQSSYNEQFF,TGTGCCAGCAGCCCGGACAGGCAGAGCTCCTACAATGAGCAGTTCTTC
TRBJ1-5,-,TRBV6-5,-,CASSVNRAGQPQHF,TGTGCCAGCAGCGTAAACAGGGCAGGGCAGCCCCAGCATTTT
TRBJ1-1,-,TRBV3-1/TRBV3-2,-,CASIHRGNTEAFF,TGTGCCAGCATCCACCGGGGGAACACTGAAGCTTTCTTT
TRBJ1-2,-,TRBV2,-,CASSEKGSGYGYTF,TGTGCCAGCAGTGAAAAGGGAAGCGGCTATGGCTACACCTTC